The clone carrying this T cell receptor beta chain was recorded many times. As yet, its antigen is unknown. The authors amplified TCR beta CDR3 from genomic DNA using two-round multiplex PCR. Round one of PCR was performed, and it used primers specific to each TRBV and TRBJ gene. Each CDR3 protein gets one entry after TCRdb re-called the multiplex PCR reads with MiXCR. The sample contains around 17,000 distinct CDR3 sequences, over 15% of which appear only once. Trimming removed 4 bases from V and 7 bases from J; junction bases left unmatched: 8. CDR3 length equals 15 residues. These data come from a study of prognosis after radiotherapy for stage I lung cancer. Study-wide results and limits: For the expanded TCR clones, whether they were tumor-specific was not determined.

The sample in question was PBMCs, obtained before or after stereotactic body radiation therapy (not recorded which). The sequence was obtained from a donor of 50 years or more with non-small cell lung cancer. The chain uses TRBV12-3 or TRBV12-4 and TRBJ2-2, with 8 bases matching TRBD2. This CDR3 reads CASSYGGGSIGELFF. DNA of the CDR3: TGTGCCAGCAGTTACGGCGGGGGGTCGATCGGGGAGCTGTTTTTT.